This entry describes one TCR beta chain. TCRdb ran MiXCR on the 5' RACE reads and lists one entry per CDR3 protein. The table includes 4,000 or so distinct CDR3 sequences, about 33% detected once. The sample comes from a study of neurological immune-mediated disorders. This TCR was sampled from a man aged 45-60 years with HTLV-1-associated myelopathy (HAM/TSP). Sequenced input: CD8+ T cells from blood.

CDR3 in amino acids: CASSLVGTGNTGELFF. The CDR3 nucleotides read TGTGCCAGCAGCTTAGTGGGGACAGGCAACACCGGGGAGCTGTTTTTT. The chain has TRBV7-9 and TRBJ2-2; 8 nucleotides agree with TRBD1. V dropped 1 base and J dropped 2; count of bases not matched to a gene: 3. Germline V gene lookup returns CDR1 SEHNR and CDR2 FQNEAQ (reference sequence). This CDR3 region has 16 residues.